This TCR beta chain was sequenced in a study of blood T cell repertoires in COVID-19. In germline, CDR1 is SGHKS, CDR2 YYEKEE (reference sequence). CDR3 length: 14 amino acids. V dropped 0 bases and J dropped 0 bases, with 6 bases sitting between them. The method was immunoSEQ multiplex PCR; TCRdb's version includes in-frame clones alone and lacks a portion of them. This table has more than 85,000 clones, roughly 84% appearing once. The receptor was derived from a man aged 55 to 70 with acute or convalescent COVID-19. Sample: peripheral blood. The chain links TRBV5-5 to TRBJ1-2, with D perhaps matching TRBD1 (6 bases). DNA of the CDR3: TGTGCCAGCAGCTTGGGGACAGCTAACTATGGCTACACCTTC. Amino acid sequence: CASSLGTANYGYTF. The full variable domain, in which reference TRBV5-5 and TRBJ1-2 provide the parts outside the CDR3, is DAGVTQSPTHLIKTRGQQVTLRCSPISGHKSVSWYQQVLGQGPQFIFQYYEKEERGRGNFPDRFSARQFPNYSSELNVNALLLGDSALYLCASSLGTANYGYTFGSGTRLTVV.